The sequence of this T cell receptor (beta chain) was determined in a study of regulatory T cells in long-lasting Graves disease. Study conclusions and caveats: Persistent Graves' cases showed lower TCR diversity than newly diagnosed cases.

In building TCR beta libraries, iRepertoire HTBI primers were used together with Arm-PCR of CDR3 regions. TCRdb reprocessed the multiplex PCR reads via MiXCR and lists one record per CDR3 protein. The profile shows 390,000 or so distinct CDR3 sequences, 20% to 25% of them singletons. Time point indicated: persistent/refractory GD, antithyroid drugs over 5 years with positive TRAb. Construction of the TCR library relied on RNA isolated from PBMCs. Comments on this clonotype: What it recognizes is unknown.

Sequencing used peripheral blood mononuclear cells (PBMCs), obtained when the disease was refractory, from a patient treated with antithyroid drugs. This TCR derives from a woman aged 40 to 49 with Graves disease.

Here the CDR3 reads CASSSETDDYNSPLHF. CDR3 sequence (DNA): TGTGCCAGCAGCTCCGAGACAGACGACTATAATTCACCCCTCCACTTT. This sequence joins TRBV13 and TRBJ1-6, with D perhaps TRBD1 (5 bases). This CDR3 is 16 amino acids long. Trimming cost V 4 bases and J 3 bases, with 13 bases left between them. Germline V gene sequence: CDR1 PRHDT, CDR2 FYEKMQ (reference sequence).